One TCR beta chain is described in this entry. This CDR3 comprises 15 residues. The germline V gene encodes CDR1 MNHEY and CDR2 SMNVEV (reference sequence). V shed 6 bases and J shed 1 base, with 13 bases lying between them. The source of the sample is a study of shared T cell receptors in the human thymus. The data were produced by immunoSEQ multiplex PCR, yet TCRdb's version contains in-frame clones alone and is incomplete. The sample carries about 540,000 clones, around 78% recorded once. Separately, the same data were catalogued under a study of human thymus T cells. That paper notes: It was healthy Finnish infants having corrective surgery for congenital heart defects who were the donors. The study used thymus tissue resected during corrective heart surgery. In thymic and blood repertoires alike, V and J usage looked biased. Related reports documented highly overlapping thymic repertoires among unrelated individuals.

This receptor was obtained from a boy in the first two years of life with a congenital heart defect. The sequenced sample consisted of thymocytes. The chain links TRBV27 to TRBJ2-1, with D hard to call. The CDR3 protein is CASRSLGMSYNEQFF. The CDR3 DNA sequence: TGTGCCAGCAGGTCTTTGGGCATGTCCTACAATGAGCAGTTCTTC.